This T cell receptor beta chain appears in the sequencing data of a study of blood T cell repertoires in COVID-19. Enrolled through a virtual design, the participants were between roughly 18 and 90 years of age and came from about two dozen US areas. Here immunoSEQ multiplex PCR was the method, and the copy in TCRdb shows in-frame clones only, minus some. The sample has about 280,000 clones, around nine tenths seen once. The TCR was taken from a woman aged 55-69 years in a cohort exposed to, infected with or recovered from COVID-19 (not recorded which). Sequencing was performed on PBMCs or T cells enriched from blood (not recorded which).

This CDR3 reads CASSQLTDSPLHF. CDR3 nucleotide sequence: TGTGCCAGCAGCCAACTTACCGATTCACCCCTCCACTTT. The chain employs TRBV7-9 and TRBJ1-6; D gene unclear. There are 13 residues in the CDR3. CDR1 is SEHNR, CDR2 FQNEAQ, per germline (reference sequence). V lost 5 bases to trimming and J lost 8 bases, with 10 bases between them.